The clone carrying this TCR beta chain has more than one count but fewer than ten. The data are from a study of blood T cell repertoires in COVID-19. The overall study: From the United States, Italy and Spain came samples of acute and convalescent COVID-19. Sources were T cells, B-cell-depleted T cells, or PBMCs; the material itself was cDNA or gDNA.

The method was immunoSEQ multiplex PCR; TCRdb's version includes in-frame clones alone and lacks a portion of them. This sample has hundreds of thousands of clones, with around 88% found just once. This CDR3 comprises 15 residues. V lost 7 bases and J 0 bases, leaving 13 bases between the germline ends. CDR1 is MNHEY and CDR2 is SMNVEV in the germline V gene (reference sequence). The V gene is TRBV27, the J gene TRBJ1-5; D unclear. The clonotype comes from a woman in her forties or fifties with acute or convalescent COVID-19. Sequencing was done on a sample of peripheral blood. Here the CDR3 DNA reads TGTGCCAGCAAACTTCGACGGGATAGCAATCAGCCCCAGCATTTT. This codes for CASKLRRDSNQPQHF.